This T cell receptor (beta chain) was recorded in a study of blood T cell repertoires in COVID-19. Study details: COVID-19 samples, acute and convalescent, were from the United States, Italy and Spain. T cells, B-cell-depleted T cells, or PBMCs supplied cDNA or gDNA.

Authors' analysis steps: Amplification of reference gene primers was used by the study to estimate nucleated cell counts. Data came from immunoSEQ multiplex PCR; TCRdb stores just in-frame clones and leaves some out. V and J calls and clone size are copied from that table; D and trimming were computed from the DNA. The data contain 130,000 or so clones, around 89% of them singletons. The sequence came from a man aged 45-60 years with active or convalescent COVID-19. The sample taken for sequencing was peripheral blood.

As DNA, the CDR3 is TGTGCCAGCAGCACTACCGGGGGATCCTACGAGCAGTACTTC. This gives the protein CASSTTGGSYEQYF. This chain links TRBV11-2 with TRBJ2-7; perhaps TRBD2 as D (6 bases). The CDR3 is 14 amino acids. Germline CDR1 reads SGHAT; CDR2 reads FQNNGV. Trimming removed 5 bases at V and 1 base at J, with 12 bases between.